Shown below are 21 T cell receptor beta chains from a single sample sequenced in a study of blood T cell repertoires in COVID-19 (dated by TCRdb to the early 2020s). Receptor amplification or capture employed the immunoSEQ multiplex PCR assay. TCRdb took this table from immuneACCESS and kept in-frame rearrangements with V and J called. Such tables lack part of the clones; where checked against another copy, unresolved V genes explain under half of the gap, and the rest is unexplained. This sample comprises about 250,000 clones, approximately 83% of them detected only once. In total, the top ten clones hold around 8.9% of the sample. Sequencing used peripheral blood. The receptors derive from an elderly man with acute or convalescent COVID-19.

In its sample, this clone was seen once. The rearrangement links TRBV9 to TRBJ2-2; 12 positions match TRBD2. This CDR3 is built from 16 residues. V lost 4 bases and J lost 1; bases outside the gene matches: 2. Looked up from germline, CDR1 is SGDLS and CDR2 is YYNGEE. As DNA, the CDR3 is TGTGCCAGCAGCTCGGGACTAGCGGGGAACACCGGGGAGCTGTTTTTT. Its protein is CASSSGLAGNTGELFF.

Note on this clone: At the DNA level, this CDR3 is encoded by other sequences in the same sample as well. The rearrangement joins TRBV19 to TRBJ1-4, with 7 positions matching TRBD1. The CDR3 totals 14 residues. CDR1 and CDR2 (germline): LNHDA, SQIVND (reference sequence). Unmatched junction bases numbered 3, after V lost 3 bases and J lost 5 bases. CDR3 amino acids: CASSIPGGNEKLFF. DNA for the CDR3: TGTGCCAGTAGTATCCCAGGGGGAAATGAAAAACTGTTTTTT.

The CDR3 is CASSLRGGPNEQFF. CDR3 DNA: TGTGCCAGCAGCTTACGCGGGGGGCCCAATGAGCAGTTCTTC. The V gene is TRBV5-6, the J gene TRBJ2-1, with 8 bases fitting TRBD2. The germline gives CDR1 SGHDT, CDR2 YYEEEE. The CDR3 runs to 14 residues. Germline trimming cut 2 bases from V and 6 bases from J; bases unmatched to any gene: 4.

The rearrangement joins TRBV3-1 (or the pseudogene TRBV3-2) to TRBJ2-7; a weak D match, TRBD2 (7 bases). The CDR3 length is 15 residues. The V and J ends lost 1 base and 1 base respectively, with 11 bases between them. Germline loops: CDR1 LGHDT, CDR2 YNNKEL (reference sequence). CDR3 in amino acids: CASSQGGGLSYEQYF. CDR3 coding DNA: TGTGCCAGCAGCCAAGGGGGGGGCTTATCCTACGAGCAGTACTTC.

This clone was observed a few times. The chain carries TRBV5-1 and TRBJ1-6; no clear D. The V gene's germline CDR1 is SGHRS and CDR2 YFSETQ. Trimming took off 7 bases at V and 6 bases at J, with 20 bases between the two ends. This CDR3 has 16 amino acids. Here the CDR3 reads CASGNPTLSGNSPLHF. In nucleotides, the CDR3 is TGCGCCAGCGGTAACCCTACCCTATCCGGTAATTCACCCCTCCACTTT. Complete variable domain (other parts from reference TRBV5-1 and TRBJ1-6): KAGVTQTPRYLIKTRGQQVTLSCSPISGHRSVSWYQQTPGQGLQFLFEYFSETQRNKGNFPGRFSGRQFSNSRSEMNVSTLELGDSALYLCASGNPTLSGNSPLHFGNGTRLTVT.

The CDR3 here is CASSRRQDNSPLHF. As DNA, the CDR3 is TGTGCCAGCTCCCGAAGACAGGATAATTCACCCCTCCACTTT. The chain combines TRBV18 with TRBJ1-6; a possible D gene is TRBD1 (6 bases). Germline values: CDR1 KGHSH, CDR2 LQKENI. V gave up 6 bases and J gave up 5 bases, with 11 bases separating them. There are 14 residues in the CDR3.

About this clone: The same CDR3 can be traced to other DNA sequences in this sample. This rearrangement joins TRBV2 to TRBJ1-2; 7 nucleotides match TRBD1. The V and J ends lost 3 bases and 0 bases, in that order; junction bases with no gene match: 1. This CDR3 comprises 14 residues. Looked up from germline, CDR1 is SNHLY and CDR2 is FYNNEI. DNA for the CDR3: TGTGCCAGCAGTGACAGGGGGTCTAACTATGGCTACACCTTC. Amino acid sequence: CASSDRGSNYGYTF.

The gene calls are TRBV6-1 and TRBJ2-2; the D gene is possibly TRBD2 (6 bases). CDR3 length equals 17 residues. Germline CDR1 reads MNHNS; CDR2 reads SASEGT. Trimming removed 0 bases at V and 2 bases at J, with 13 bases between. CDR3: CASSEARRASNTGELFF. In DNA, the CDR3 is TGTGCCAGCAGTGAAGCAAGGAGGGCCTCTAACACCGGGGAGCTGTTTTTT.

The chain links TRBV7-9 to TRBJ1-3; D may be TRBD1 (5 bases). Trimming took off 5 bases at V and 0 bases at J, with 11 bases between the two ends. CDR3 length: 15 amino acids. Germline CDR1 reads SEHNR; CDR2 reads FQNEAQ (reference sequence). Written as DNA, the CDR3 is TGTGCCAGCAGCCAGGGACTCATCTCTGGAAACACCATATATTTT. This gives the protein CASSQGLISGNTIYF.

This sequence joins TRBV7-8 and TRBJ2-7; tentatively, D is TRBD1 (6 bases). The CDR3 sequence is 16 residues long. Looked up from germline, CDR1 is SGHVS and CDR2 is FQNEAQ. V was clipped by 5 bases and J by 0 bases, with 17 bases between them. The CDR3 DNA follows: TGTGCCAGCAGCACCGGGACACCACTCCTCTCCTACGAGCAGTACTTC. As protein: CASSTGTPLLSYEQYF.

This clone was recorded once. J is TRBJ2-7 and V is TRBV29-1; D is perhaps TRBD2 (5 bases). This CDR3 has 14 amino acids. V lost 7 bases, J lost 1 base, and 17 bases lay in between. From germline, CDR1 is SQVTM and CDR2 ANQGSEA. The CDR3 spells CSARTGGGSYEQYF. The CDR3 DNA is TGCAGCGCCCGTACCGGAGGTGGGTCCTACGAGCAGTACTTC.

This chain uses TRBV9 with TRBJ1-5, with no clear D. Germline values: CDR1 SGDLS, CDR2 YYNGEE. V was cut by 7 bases and J by 0 bases, with 14 bases left in between. The CDR3 is made up of 15 amino acids. The CDR3 sequence is CASSRVPDSNQPQHF. CDR3 DNA: TGTGCCAGCTCACGAGTCCCCGATAGCAATCAGCCCCAGCATTTT.

This clone has only one observation. This chain joins TRBV12-3 or TRBV12-4 and TRBJ2-7, with a weak D call TRBD1 (5 bases). Deletions cut 6 bases from V and 3 bases from J, with 12 bases between. The length of the CDR3 is 13 residues. In DNA, the CDR3 is TGTGCCAGCAGACTTAGGGGCGGCTACGAGCAGTACTTC. Its protein product is CASRLRGGYEQYF.

J is TRBJ1-3 and V is TRBV6-6, with D hard to call. V lost 4 bases to trimming and J lost 2 bases, with 9 bases between them. CDR1 and CDR2 from the germline V gene are MNHNY and SVGAGI (reference sequence). This CDR3 is built from 14 residues. This CDR3 is CASSSSEAGNTIYF. The CDR3, as DNA: TGTGCCAGCAGTTCTTCCGAGGCTGGAAACACCATATATTTT.

The chain employs TRBV28 and TRBJ1-2; 9 nucleotides agree with TRBD1. Germline CDR1 is MDHEN and CDR2 is SYDVKM. The CDR3 totals 17 residues. V lost 2 bases and J lost 5; bases outside the gene matches: 12. The CDR3 region has the DNA TGTGCCAGCAGTTTAAGGCGAGGGACAGGGAGTCTTTATGGCTACACCTTC. Translation gives CASSLRRGTGSLYGYTF.

The chain is built from TRBV19 and TRBJ1-5; D gene uncertain. Germline V gives CDR1 LNHDA, CDR2 SQIVND (reference sequence). V was pared by 0 bases and J by 0 bases, with 15 bases between. This CDR3 region has 18 residues. CDR3 sequence: CASSIDGPGIYSNQPQHF. CDR3 bases: TGTGCCAGTAGTATAGATGGACCGGGGATCTATAGCAATCAGCCCCAGCATTTT.

This chain joins TRBV18 and TRBJ1-2, with a tentative D call TRBD1 (5 bases). Germline values: CDR1 KGHSH, CDR2 LQKENI. The CDR3 extends over 14 amino acids. V lost 6 bases and J 4 bases, leaving 15 bases between the germline ends. The CDR3 loop is CASSPIRGSYGYTF. The CDR3 bases are TGTGCCAGCTCGCCCATAAGGGGTTCCTATGGCTACACCTTC.

This clone has just a few counts. V and J are TRBV4-1 and TRBJ1-2; TRBD1 aligns across 10 bases. The CDR3 extends over 14 amino acids. CDR1 MGHRA and CDR2 YSYEKL come from the germline V gene. The V and J ends lost 5 bases and 5 bases, in that order; junction bases with no gene match: 5. CDR3 protein: CASSGGTGEYGYTF. CDR3 nucleotides: TGCGCCAGCAGCGGTGGGACAGGGGAATATGGCTACACCTTC.

V usage is TRBV24-1 and J usage is TRBJ1-2; 8 nucleotides line up with TRBD1. V was clipped by 4 bases and J by 3 bases; unmatched bases: 3. The germline gives CDR1 KGHDR, CDR2 SFDVKD. The CDR3 has 14 amino acids. CDR3 loop: CATSDPDRDYGYTF. CDR3 in DNA: TGTGCCACCAGTGACCCGGACAGGGACTATGGCTACACCTTC.

The J gene is TRBJ2-2, the V gene TRBV9, with TRBD1 matching over 7 bases. Per germline, CDR1 SGDLS and CDR2 YYNGEE. V shed 0 bases and J 0 bases; nucleotides not matched to a gene: 5. The CDR3 has 17 residues. Here the CDR3 reads CASSVDRGYPNTGELFF. The CDR3 nucleotides read TGTGCCAGCAGCGTAGACAGGGGTTACCCGAACACCGGGGAGCTGTTTTTT.

The V and J genes are TRBV4-1 and TRBJ1-2; 8 positions match TRBD1. This CDR3 is built from 16 residues. J lost 4 bases, V lost 5 bases, and 12 bases had no gene match. Per the germline V gene, CDR1 is MGHRA and CDR2 is YSYEKL. CDR3 loop: CASSSDPRGRVYGYTF. The CDR3 DNA reads TGCGCCAGCAGCTCGGATCCCAGGGGGCGCGTCTATGGCTACACCTTC.